A single sample is the source of the 14 T cell receptor beta chains below, sequenced in a study of blood T cell repertoires in COVID-19 (TCRdb year 2020). Libraries were constructed by the immunoSEQ multiplex PCR assay. TCRdb re-hosts the immuneACCESS table, in-frame sequences only. Its copies lack some clones; in the studies checked, an unresolved V gene accounts for under half of them, and the cause for the rest is not known. In this sample the table shows 95,000 to 120,000 clones, about 85% of which occur a single time. Approximately 13% of the sample rests with the top ten. The sample was peripheral blood. These receptors were taken from a human donor in a cohort sampled during active COVID-19.

The chain links TRBV12-3 or TRBV12-4 to TRBJ1-6; TRBD1 is a possible D gene (6 bases). The length of the CDR3 is 12 residues. Trimming removed 10 bases from V and 7 bases from J, with 11 bases in between. The CDR3: CATGGANSPLHF. The CDR3 DNA reads as TGTGCCACCGGGGGGGCCAATTCACCCCTCCACTTT.

The genes are TRBV19 and TRBJ1-2; possible D gene TRBD1, 6 bases. The CDR3 consists of 11 residues. The germline V and J ends were trimmed by 6 bases and 5 bases, with 7 bases remaining between them. From germline, CDR1 is LNHDA and CDR2 SQIVND (reference sequence). The DNA of the CDR3 is TGTGCCAGTAGAGGACAGTATGGCTACACCTTC. Protein product: CASRGQYGYTF.

The genes are TRBV28 and TRBJ2-4; 10 bases fit TRBD1. The length of the CDR3 is 15 residues. J lost 7 bases, V lost 3 bases, and 6 bases had no gene match. Germline values: CDR1 MDHEN, CDR2 SYDVKM. Here the CDR3 reads CASSFGTGVQNIQYF. CDR3 in DNA: TGTGCCAGCAGTTTTGGGACAGGGGTTCAGAACATTCAGTACTTC.

This rearrangement joins TRBV5-1 to TRBJ2-3, with D possibly being TRBD1 (5 bases). The CDR3 totals 14 residues. V lost 3 bases to trimming and J lost 2 bases, with 10 bases between them. CDR1 is SGHRS and CDR2 is YFSETQ in the germline V gene. CDR3 protein: CASSSKTDTDTQYF. DNA of the CDR3: TGCGCCAGCAGCTCCAAGACAGACACAGATACGCAGTATTTT.

The chain employs TRBV6-5 and TRBJ2-2; D gene ambiguous. Germline values: CDR1 MNHEY, CDR2 SVGAGI. The V gene lost 6 bases and the J gene lost 1 base, with 12 bases spanning the gap. The CDR3 spans 15 residues. CDR3 in DNA: TGTGCCAGCAGGCTTACGGGTCAGAACACCGGGGAGCTGTTTTTT. Translation gives CASRLTGQNTGELFF.

The rearrangement joins TRBV7-2 to TRBJ2-1, with a possible D match to TRBD1 (6 bases). V lost 5 bases, J lost 2 bases, and 10 bases lay in between. Looked up from germline, CDR1 is SGHTA and CDR2 is FQGNSA. The CDR3 is 14 amino acids. The CDR3 region has the DNA TGTGCCAGCAGCCCGACAGGAGCCTACAATGAGCAGTTCTTC. Translated, it gives CASSPTGAYNEQFF.

The V gene is TRBV12-3 or TRBV12-4, the J gene TRBJ1-1; 7 nucleotides line up with TRBD1. The J segment lost 6 bases and the V segment lost 7 bases, leaving 8 bases of the junction unmatched. The CDR3 has 13 residues. The CDR3, as DNA: TGTGCCAGCACTGTACAGGGGTTCGCTGAAGCTTTCTTT. It translates to CASTVQGFAEAFF.

V is TRBV3-1 (or the pseudogene TRBV3-2) and J is TRBJ2-1, with 8 bases fitting TRBD2. Looked up from germline, CDR1 is LGHDT and CDR2 is YNNKEL (reference sequence). V was clipped by 4 bases and J by 9 bases; unmatched bases: 5. The CDR3 sequence is 13 residues long. CDR3 region: CASSPRGGREQFF. The CDR3 DNA follows: TGTGCCAGCAGCCCTCGGGGGGGACGTGAGCAGTTCTTC.

This chain joins TRBV28 and TRBJ1-3; D is perhaps TRBD1 (5 bases). CDR3 length equals 15 residues. Germline V lookup: CDR1 MDHEN, CDR2 SYDVKM. Trimming took 2 bases from V and 0 from J, leaving 8 bases between them. CDR3 bases: TGTGCCAGCAGTTTAACAGGTTCCTCTGGAAACACCATATATTTT. Encoded protein: CASSLTGSSGNTIYF.

V gene TRBV19 combines with J gene TRBJ2-3, with D tentatively TRBD1 (5 bases). V shed 7 bases and J shed 0 bases, with 14 bases lying between them. Germline CDR1 LNHDA, CDR2 SQIVND (reference sequence). The length of the CDR3 is 15 residues. CDR3 coding DNA: TGTGCCAGTACGGGCAGGGCCCCTAGCACAGATACGCAGTATTTT. It specifies CASTGRAPSTDTQYF.

The CDR3 bases are TGTGCCAGCAGTTTGTCGCGGGGGCCCACAGATACGCAGTATTTT. It is translated as CASSLSRGPTDTQYF. V and J are TRBV27 and TRBJ2-3; maybe TRBD2 (7 bases). From germline, CDR1 is MNHEY and CDR2 SMNVEV (reference sequence). The CDR3 has 15 amino acids. V was cut by 3 bases and J by 2 bases, with 12 bases left in between.

The J gene is TRBJ1-5, the V gene TRBV30; 7 nucleotides align to TRBD1. This CDR3 contains 15 residues. Looked up from germline, CDR1 is GTSNPN and CDR2 is SVGIG (reference sequence). Trimming took 2 bases from V and 7 from J; bases not matched to a gene: 11. DNA of the CDR3: TGTGCCTGGAGTAGTAGTGGGTACAGGGGCCAGCCCCAGCATTTT. Amino acid sequence: CAWSSSGYRGQPQHF. Supplemented by reference TRBV30 and TRBJ1-5, the full variable domain reads SQTIHQWPATLVQPVGSPLSLECTVEGTSNPNLYWYRQAAGRGLQLLFYSVGIGQISSEVPQNLSASRPQDRQFILSSKKLLLSDSGFYLCAWSSSGYRGQPQHFGDGTRLSIL.

The chain carries TRBV27 and TRBJ1-5, with TRBD1 matching 9 bases. The CDR3 totals 14 residues. Trimming cost V 5 bases and J 4 bases; bases outside gene matches: 3. Germline CDR1 and CDR2: MNHEY and SMNVEV (reference sequence). The CDR3 spells CASSPGQGNQPQHF. DNA for the CDR3: TGTGCCAGCAGTCCGGGACAGGGAAATCAGCCCCAGCATTTT.

This clone was found once. The chain is built from TRBV10-3 and TRBJ2-7; 9 bases fit TRBD2. Germline CDR1 is ENHRY and CDR2 is SYGVKD. Trimming at V came to 4 bases and at J to 2 bases, leaving 6 bases not matched to a gene. This CDR3 spans 15 amino acids. The CDR3 DNA is TGTGCCATCAGTGTAGAGCGGGGGGTTCCCTACGAGCAGTACTTC. This codes for CAISVERGVPYEQYF.